This record looks at one TCR beta chain sequence and its context. Its antigen is still unknown. A single record per CDR3 protein comes from TCRdb applying MiXCR to the RT-PCR reads. In the table there are hundreds of thousands of distinct CDR3 sequences, approximately 17% of which are singletons. The data stem from a study of response to subunit inactivated influenza vaccine. Study results and caveats: Few additional T cells are recruited per seasonal influenza vaccination, authors suggested.

V gave up 2 bases and J gave up 4 bases, with 12 bases separating them. The CDR3 spans 15 residues. Germline-derived CDR1 and CDR2 are ENHRY and SYGVKD. This material consisted of PBMCs from blood, taken more than 4 days after vaccination. This clonotype was sampled from a man in his fifties or sixties who received an inactivated influenza vaccine. This chain joins TRBV10-3 and TRBJ2-1; D is possibly TRBD2 (6 bases). The CDR3 here is CAISEAGLPYNEQFF. In DNA form, the CDR3 reads TGTGCCATCAGTGAGGCGGGACTCCCATACAATGAGCAGTTCTTC.